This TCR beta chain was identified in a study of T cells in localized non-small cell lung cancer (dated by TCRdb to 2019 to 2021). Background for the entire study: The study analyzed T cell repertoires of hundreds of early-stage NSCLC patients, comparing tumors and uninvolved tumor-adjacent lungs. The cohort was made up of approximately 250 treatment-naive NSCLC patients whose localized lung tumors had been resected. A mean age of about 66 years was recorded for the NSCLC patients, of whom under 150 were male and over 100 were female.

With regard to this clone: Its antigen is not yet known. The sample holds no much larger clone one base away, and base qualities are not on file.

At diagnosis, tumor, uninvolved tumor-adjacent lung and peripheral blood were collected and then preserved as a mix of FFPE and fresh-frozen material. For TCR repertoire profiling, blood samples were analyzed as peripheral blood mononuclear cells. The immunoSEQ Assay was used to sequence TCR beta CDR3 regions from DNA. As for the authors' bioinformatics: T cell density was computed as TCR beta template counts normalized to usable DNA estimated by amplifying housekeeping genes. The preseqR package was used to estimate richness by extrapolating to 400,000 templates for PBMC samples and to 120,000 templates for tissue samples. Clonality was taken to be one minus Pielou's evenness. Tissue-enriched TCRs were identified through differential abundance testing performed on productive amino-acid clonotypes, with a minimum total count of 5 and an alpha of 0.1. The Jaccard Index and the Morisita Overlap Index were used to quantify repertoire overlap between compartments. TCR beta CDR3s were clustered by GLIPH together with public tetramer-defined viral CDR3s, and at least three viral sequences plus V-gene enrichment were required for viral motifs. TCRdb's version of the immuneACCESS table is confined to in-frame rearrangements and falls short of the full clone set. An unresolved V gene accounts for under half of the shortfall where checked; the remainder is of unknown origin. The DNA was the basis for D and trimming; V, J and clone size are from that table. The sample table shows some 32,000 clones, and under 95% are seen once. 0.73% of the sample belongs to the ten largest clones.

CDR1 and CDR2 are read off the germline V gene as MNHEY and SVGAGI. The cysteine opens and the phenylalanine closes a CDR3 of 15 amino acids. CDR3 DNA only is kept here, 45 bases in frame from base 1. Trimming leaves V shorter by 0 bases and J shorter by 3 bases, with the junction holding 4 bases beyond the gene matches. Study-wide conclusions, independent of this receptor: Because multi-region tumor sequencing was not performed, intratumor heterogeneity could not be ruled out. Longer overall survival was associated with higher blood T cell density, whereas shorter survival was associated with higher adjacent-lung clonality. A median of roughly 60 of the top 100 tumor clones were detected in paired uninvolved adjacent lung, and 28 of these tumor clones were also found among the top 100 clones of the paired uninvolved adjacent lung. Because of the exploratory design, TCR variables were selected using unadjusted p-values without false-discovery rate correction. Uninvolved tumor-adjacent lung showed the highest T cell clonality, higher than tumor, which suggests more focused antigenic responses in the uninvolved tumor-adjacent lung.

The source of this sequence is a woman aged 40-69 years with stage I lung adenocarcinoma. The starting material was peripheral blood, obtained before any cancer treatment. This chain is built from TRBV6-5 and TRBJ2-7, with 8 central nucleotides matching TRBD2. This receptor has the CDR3 CASSYSTGGVYEQYF. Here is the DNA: TGTGCCAGCAGTTACTCGACCGGGGGGGTCTACGAGCAGTACTTC.